The next 26 T cell receptor beta chains were all read from a single sample in a study of shared clonotypes between healthy human individuals. Clones were read by immunoSEQ multiplex PCR, and TCRdb kept only the in-frame ones, dropping some. The sample lists fewer than 700,000 clones; roughly 95% were seen once. Terminally differentiated effector memory CD45RA+ cells were excluded by CCR7 positive selection of CD45RO-negative cells. Source material: naive CD8+ T cells sorted from blood. These receptors were obtained from a woman aged 30 to 39 in good health.

The V call is TRBV5-1, the J call TRBJ2-7; perhaps TRBD1 as D (5 bases). The CDR3 runs 15 residues. Between the trimmed V and J ends, which lost 2 bases and 2 bases, there was a span of 14 bases. Germline V lookup: CDR1 SGHRS, CDR2 YFSETQ. In DNA, the CDR3 is TGCGCCAGCAGCTTTGGGCGGACAAAGCCCTACGAGCAGTACTTC. Translated: CASSFGRTKPYEQYF.

The chain is built from TRBV2 and TRBJ2-3; possibly TRBD2 for D (6 bases). Germline V gives CDR1 SNHLY, CDR2 FYNNEI. V was cut by 0 bases and J by 0 bases, with 13 bases left in between. The CDR3 runs 17 residues. The CDR3 DNA sequence: TGTGCCAGCAGTGAAGCGGAAAGCGGGCCTAGCACAGATACGCAGTATTTT. This encodes CASSEAESGPSTDTQYF.

This chain joins TRBV4-1 and TRBJ1-5, with no clear D. CDR1 is MGHRA and CDR2 is YSYEKL in the germline V gene. The CDR3 is made up of 14 amino acids. The germline V and J ends were trimmed by 1 base and 4 bases, with 8 bases remaining between them. CDR3 region: CASSQGLPNQPQHF. In DNA form, the CDR3 reads TGCGCCAGCAGCCAAGGGTTACCAAATCAGCCCCAGCATTTT.

The V gene is TRBV9, the J gene TRBJ2-1, with TRBD2 matching over 11 bases. Germline V gives CDR1 SGDLS, CDR2 YYNGEE. CDR3 length: 15 residues. With V trimmed by 4 bases and J by 4 bases, 4 bases remained unmatched. The CDR3 sequence is CASSPLAGAYNEQFF. In nucleotides, the CDR3 is TGTGCCAGCAGCCCACTAGCGGGAGCATACAATGAGCAGTTCTTC.

A remark on this clone: The same CDR3 also results from other DNA sequences found in this sample. The chain employs TRBV9 and TRBJ2-1; 10 bases match TRBD2. Germline-derived CDR1 and CDR2 are SGDLS and YYNGEE. This CDR3 spans 16 amino acids. The V gene end was trimmed by 0 bases and the J gene end by 2 bases; junction bases not matched to a gene: 2. The CDR3 nucleotides read TGTGCCAGCAGCGTAGGGACTAGCGGTACCTACAATGAGCAGTTCTTC. Translation: CASSVGTSGTYNEQFF.

To note about this clone: This CDR3 is also generated by other DNA sequences in the sample. The rearrangement joins TRBV19 to TRBJ2-7; 10 nucleotides match TRBD2. V trimming: 6 bases; J trimming: 2 bases; junction bases outside the gene matches: 4. The CDR3 is made up of 14 amino acids. The germline CDR1 and CDR2 sequences are LNHDA and SQIVND (reference sequence). CDR3 protein: CASSPAGGPYEQYF. The CDR3, as DNA: TGTGCCAGTAGCCCAGCGGGAGGGCCCTACGAGCAGTACTTC.

The V gene is TRBV27, the J gene TRBJ2-7; TRBD2 aligns across 9 bases. CDR3 length: 16 amino acids. Unmatched junction bases numbered 10, after V lost 5 bases and J lost 2 bases. The V gene's germline CDR1 is MNHEY and CDR2 SMNVEV (reference sequence). The CDR3 DNA reads TGTGCCAGCAGTCCATCTAGCGGGGTGACTACCTACGAGCAGTACTTC. Translated, it gives CASSPSSGVTTYEQYF.

The chain carries TRBV7-6 and TRBJ2-1; TRBD2 is a possible D gene (5 bases). This CDR3 has 17 residues. CDR1 and CDR2 from the germline V gene are SGHVS and FNYEAQ. V shed 0 bases and J shed 0 bases, with 12 bases lying between them. CDR3 amino acids: CASSLAASFSSYNEQFF. The CDR3 bases are TGTGCCAGCAGCTTAGCGGCTAGCTTTAGCTCCTACAATGAGCAGTTCTTC.

The chain links TRBV5-1 to TRBJ2-7, with D perhaps given as TRBD1 or TRBD2 (5 bases each). The V end was cut by 0 bases, the J end by 6 bases, with 10 bases between. This CDR3 is 13 amino acids long. From germline, CDR1 is SGHRS and CDR2 YFSETQ. The CDR3 DNA sequence: TGCGCCAGCAGCTTGGCCGGGGCAGTCGAGCAGTACTTC. Translated: CASSLAGAVEQYF.

The chain combines TRBV28 with TRBJ1-3; D call uncertain. V was pared by 6 bases and J by 1 base, with 10 bases between. This CDR3 has 14 amino acids. Per the germline V gene, CDR1 is MDHEN and CDR2 is SYDVKM. The CDR3 DNA follows: TGTGCCAGCAGCCCCGGTATTTCTGGAAACACCATATATTTT. Translated, it gives CASSPGISGNTIYF.

J is TRBJ2-7 and V is TRBV28, with D possibly being TRBD1 (5 bases). V lost 2 bases and J 3 bases, leaving 8 bases between the germline ends. Germline CDR1 reads MDHEN; CDR2 reads SYDVKM. The CDR3 runs 13 residues. For the CDR3, the DNA is TGTGCCAGCAGTTTAGGCGACAGCTACGAGCAGTACTTC. Amino acid sequence: CASSLGDSYEQYF.

This clone has just one count. This rearrangement joins TRBV11-3 to TRBJ2-1; D gene unclear. Germline V gene lookup returns CDR1 SGHNT and CDR2 YENEEA. V was trimmed by 0 bases and J by 1 base, leaving 10 bases between them. CDR3 length equals 16 residues. The CDR3 is CASSLEGPPSYNEQFF. The DNA of the CDR3 is TGTGCCAGCAGCTTAGAAGGACCTCCTTCCTACAATGAGCAGTTCTTC.

This clone appeared once. This chain joins TRBV29-1 and TRBJ2-1; 9 bases match TRBD2. Germline CDR1 SQVTM, CDR2 ANQGSEA. The CDR3 covers 15 residues. V trimming: 3 bases; J trimming: 3 bases; junction bases outside the gene matches: 6. The chain's CDR3 is CSVDGLAGRYNEQFF. The CDR3 DNA follows: TGCAGCGTTGATGGTCTAGCGGGACGCTACAATGAGCAGTTCTTC.

The chain is built from TRBV27 and TRBJ2-7; a weak D match, TRBD1 (5 bases). Germline values: CDR1 MNHEY, CDR2 SMNVEV (reference sequence). Trimming cost V 3 bases and J 1 base, with 16 bases left between them. CDR3 length: 16 residues. The DNA of the CDR3 is TGTGCCAGCAGTTTTTACTATGGTCAGGGATCCTACGAGCAGTACTTC. Residues: CASSFYYGQGSYEQYF.

This rearrangement joins TRBV2 to TRBJ2-7; 10 positions agree with TRBD1. This CDR3 has 15 amino acids. The ends lost 0 bases at V and 3 bases at J; junction bases unmatched: 2. CDR1 is SNHLY and CDR2 is FYNNEI in the germline V gene. This CDR3 is CASSEAWTGGYEQYF. CDR3 in DNA: TGTGCCAGCAGTGAAGCTTGGACAGGGGGCTACGAGCAGTACTTC.

This sequence joins TRBV7-9 and TRBJ2-2; a weak D match, TRBD1 (6 bases). The length of the CDR3 is 17 residues. Trimming cost V 5 bases and J 3 bases, with 19 bases left between them. The germline V gene encodes CDR1 SEHNR and CDR2 FQNEAQ (reference sequence). For the CDR3, the DNA is TGTGCCAGCAGCCCTCTGCAGGGGCTGGGGCACACCGGGGAGCTGTTTTTT. As protein: CASSPLQGLGHTGELFF.

J is TRBJ1-1 and V is TRBV19; D uncertain. The CDR3 sequence is 14 residues long. Trimming took 2 bases from V and 1 from J, leaving 8 bases between them. The germline V gene has CDR1 LNHDA and CDR2 SQIVND (reference sequence). In DNA form, the CDR3 reads TGTGCCAGTAGTATAAGGACCTCGAACACTGAAGCTTTCTTT. The encoded protein is CASSIRTSNTEAFF.

The chain links TRBV4-2 to TRBJ2-1; D not resolved. V dropped 0 bases and J dropped 0 bases, with 9 bases sitting between them. The CDR3 loop spans 16 amino acids. Germline V CDR1 and CDR2: LGHNA, YNFKEQ. The CDR3 DNA reads as TGTGCCAGCAGCCAAGAGTCCCTGAACTCCTACAATGAGCAGTTCTTC. Amino acids: CASSQESLNSYNEQFF.

This chain connects TRBV7-8 to TRBJ2-1; 8 nucleotides line up with TRBD2. This CDR3 contains 15 residues. CDR1 is SGHVS, CDR2 FQNEAQ, per germline. The ends lost 5 bases at V and 7 bases at J; junction bases unmatched: 10. The DNA of the CDR3 is TGTGCCAGCAGCCCCTATGGCGGGAGGAGTAATGAGCAGTTCTTC. It translates to CASSPYGGRSNEQFF.

This chain connects TRBV5-4 to TRBJ2-1; 7 nucleotides agree with TRBD2. In germline, CDR1 is SGHNT, CDR2 YYREEE (reference sequence). This CDR3 region has 16 residues. V dropped 4 bases and J dropped 1; count of bases not matched to a gene: 8. In DNA, the CDR3 is TGTGCCAGCAGCCCCCTGGAGCGGGGATCCTACAATGAGCAGTTCTTC. Translated, it gives CASSPLERGSYNEQFF.

The CDR3, as DNA: TGTGCCAGCAGCTTGCTGCCTAGCGGATACTACGAGCAGTACTTC. It translates to CASSLLPSGYYEQYF. The chain uses TRBV5-6 and TRBJ2-5; 7 bases are shared with TRBD2. TRBJ2-7 explains the end of the DNA better; the J call may be wrong. CDR3 length: 15 residues. Germline V lookup: CDR1 SGHDT, CDR2 YYEEEE.

The chain carries TRBV27 and TRBJ1-5, with D perhaps TRBD1 (5 bases). CDR3 length: 15 amino acids. The germline V and J ends were trimmed by 6 bases and 1 base, with 13 bases remaining between them. Germline CDR1 reads MNHEY; CDR2 reads SMNVEV (reference sequence). The CDR3 region has the DNA TGTGCCAGCAGAGGCGGCAGGGCAAGCAATCAGCCCCAGCATTTT. Translating it yields CASRGGRASNQPQHF.

The chain recombines TRBV18 with TRBJ2-5, with D tentatively TRBD2 (7 bases). CDR3 length equals 14 residues. The V gene lost 6 bases and the J gene lost 9 bases, with 20 bases spanning the gap. Germline CDR1 and CDR2: KGHSH and LQKENI. CDR3 in DNA: TGTGCCAGCTCTCCGGGGGGCCATGTGGAGGCCCAGTACTTC. It is translated as CASSPGGHVEAQYF.

The chain couples TRBV30 to TRBJ2-7, with 11 bases matching TRBD2. Germline V gives CDR1 GTSNPN, CDR2 SVGIG (reference sequence). The CDR3 is 14 residues long. The ends lost 0 bases at V and 6 bases at J; junction bases unmatched: 4. In DNA form, the CDR3 reads TGTGCCTGGAGTGTGACTAGCGGGATTGGCGAGCAGTACTTC. Translating gives CAWSVTSGIGEQYF.

The chain carries TRBV6-6 and TRBJ1-2, with a tentative D call TRBD1 (5 bases). The germline CDR1 and CDR2 sequences are MNHNY and SVGAGI (reference sequence). Trimming cost V 6 bases and J 3 bases, with 17 bases left between them. The CDR3 contains 15 residues. The CDR3 spells CASREEQGGDYGYTF. Here the CDR3 DNA reads TGTGCCAGCAGGGAGGAGCAGGGAGGGGACTATGGCTACACCTTC.

The chain has TRBV6-6 and TRBJ2-7; 7 nucleotides match TRBD1. Looked up from germline, CDR1 is MNHNY and CDR2 is SVGAGI (reference sequence). J lost 6 bases, V lost 4 bases, and 9 bases had no gene match. The CDR3 totals 14 residues. In nucleotides, the CDR3 is TGTGCCAGCAGTTCGCCATACACAGGGGCCGAGCAGTACTTC. This gives the protein CASSSPYTGAEQYF.